This TCR beta chain was sequenced during a study of cytomegalovirus exposure and HLA in healthy donors. Though nominally healthy at sampling, donors likely had unrecorded immune exposures. General observations from the study: Sequencing depth across donors, presence/absence analyses assumed, was roughly uniform. Highly shared sequence variants in one cluster were likely a sequencing artifact. Most of the CMV-associated TCR beta chains (in a later analysis) appeared to be HLA-restricted.

PCR involved 60 Vbeta and 13 Jbeta primers. Only in-frame clones appear in the TCRdb table, and some are missing; sequencing was by immunoSEQ multiplex PCR. The sample holds approximately 200,000 clones, 75% to 85% seen once. A word on this clone: Its cognate antigen is unknown.

The CDR3 spans 18 residues. The specimen sequenced was PBMCs. The V and J genes are TRBV21-1 and TRBJ1-3; the table's D call TRBD1 went unverified against the DNA. TRBV21-1 is termed a pseudogene. This TCR came from a woman aged 50 to 60 in good health and CMV-seropositive. Here the CDR3 DNA reads TGTGCCAGCAGCGAATACAGGTACGAGGGGGACTCTGGAAACACCATATATTTT. It encodes CASSEYRYEGDSGNTIYF.